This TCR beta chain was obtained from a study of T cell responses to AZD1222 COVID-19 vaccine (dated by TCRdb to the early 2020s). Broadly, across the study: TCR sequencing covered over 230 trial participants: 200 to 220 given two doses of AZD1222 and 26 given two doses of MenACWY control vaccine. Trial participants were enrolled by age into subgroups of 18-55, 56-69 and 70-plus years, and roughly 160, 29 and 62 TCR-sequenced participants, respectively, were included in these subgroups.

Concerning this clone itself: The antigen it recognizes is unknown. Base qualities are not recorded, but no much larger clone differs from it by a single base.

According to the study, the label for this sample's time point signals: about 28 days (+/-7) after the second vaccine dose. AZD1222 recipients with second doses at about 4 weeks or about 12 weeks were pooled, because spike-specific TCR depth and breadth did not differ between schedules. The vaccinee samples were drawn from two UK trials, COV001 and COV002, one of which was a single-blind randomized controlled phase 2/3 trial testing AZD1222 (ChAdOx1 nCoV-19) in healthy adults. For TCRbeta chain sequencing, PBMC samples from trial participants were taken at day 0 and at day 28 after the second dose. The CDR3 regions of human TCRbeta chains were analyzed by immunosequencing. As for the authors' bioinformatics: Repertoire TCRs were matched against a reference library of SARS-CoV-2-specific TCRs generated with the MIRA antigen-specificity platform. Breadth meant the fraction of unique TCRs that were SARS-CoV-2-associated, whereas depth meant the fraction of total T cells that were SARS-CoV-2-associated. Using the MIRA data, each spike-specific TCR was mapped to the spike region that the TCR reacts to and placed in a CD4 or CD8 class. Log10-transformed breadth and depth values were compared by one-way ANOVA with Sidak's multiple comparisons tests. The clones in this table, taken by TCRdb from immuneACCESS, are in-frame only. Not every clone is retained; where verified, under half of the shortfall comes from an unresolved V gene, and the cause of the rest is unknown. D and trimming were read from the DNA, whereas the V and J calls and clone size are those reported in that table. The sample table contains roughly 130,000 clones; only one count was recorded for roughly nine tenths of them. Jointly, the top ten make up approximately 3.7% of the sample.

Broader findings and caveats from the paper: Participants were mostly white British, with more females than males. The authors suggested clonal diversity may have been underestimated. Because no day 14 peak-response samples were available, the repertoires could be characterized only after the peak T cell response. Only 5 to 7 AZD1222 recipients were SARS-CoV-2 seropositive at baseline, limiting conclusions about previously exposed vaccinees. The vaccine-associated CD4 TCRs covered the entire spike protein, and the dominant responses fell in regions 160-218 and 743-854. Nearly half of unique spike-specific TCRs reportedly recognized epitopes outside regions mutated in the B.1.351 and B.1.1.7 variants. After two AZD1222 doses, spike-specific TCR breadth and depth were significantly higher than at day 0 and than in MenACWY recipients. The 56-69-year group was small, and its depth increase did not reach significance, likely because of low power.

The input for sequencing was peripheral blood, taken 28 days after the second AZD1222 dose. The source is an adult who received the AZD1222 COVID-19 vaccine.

The nucleotide sequence reads as follows: TGTGCCAGCACCCGGGAGGGCGGTAACTATGGCTACACCTTC. It translates as CASTREGGNYGYTF. The V and J segments used are TRBV5-5 and TRBJ1-2, with no D gene named confidently. The V and J ends are trimmed by 6 bases and 1 base, leaving 13 bases between them. Sequences SGHKS (CDR1) and YYEKEE (CDR2) are obtained from the germline V gene (reference sequence). From the cysteine up to the phenylalanine, the CDR3 has a length of 14 residues. Only the CDR3 DNA is retained, 42 bases long and in frame from the first base.